This T cell receptor beta chain emerged from a study of blood T cell repertoires in COVID-19 (TCRdb year 2020). About the full investigation: Samples covering the acute and convalescent phases of COVID-19 were provided by collaborators in the United States, Italy and Spain. Subjects who had been exposed to COVID-19, were actively infected with it, or had recovered from it provided the deeply sampled blood TCRbeta repertoires that made up the dataset. The repertoires were released in a freely available public database meant as a resource for research on the immune response to SARS-CoV-2. The material from the prospective study consisted of cDNA or gDNA derived from T cells, B-cell-depleted T cells, or PBMCs. Where HLA class I and class II types were available, the types were taken from metadata supplied by the sample provider, not from assay-based typing. The sample metadata nearly always contained a de-identified subject ID, COVID-19 status, age in years and sex. The samples were drawn from the first 160 participants of the ongoing ImmuneRACE study and from more than 1,000 subjects provided by 6 global collaborators. Study-wide findings and limitations: Clinical and demographic metadata were provided uncurated, with the amount varying by source and participant.

Whole blood was collected in K2EDTA tubes by collaborating institutions according to the institutions' own protocols. For TCRbeta analysis, collaborators shipped samples as frozen whole blood, isolated PBMCs, or DNA extracted from either of those sample types. The CDR3 starts with the cysteine, ends with the phenylalanine, and has 15 residues. Here the CDR3 DNA is all that survives: 45 bases in frame from base 1. V and J are truncated by 4 bases and 1 base respectively, leaving an intervening sequence of 11 bases. The germline V gene specifies SGDLS as CDR1 and YYNGEE as CDR2. TCRbeta CDR3 regions were amplified from genomic DNA using the immunoSEQ Assay, a bias-controlled multiplex PCR. On the study's bioinformatics: Within the assay, amplification of reference gene primers was used to estimate how many nucleated cells each sample contained. To quantify the absolute abundance of each unique TCRbeta CDR3 rearrangement, sequence reads were collapsed and filtered. Productive Simpson clonality was computed per sample as the square root of Simpson's diversity index over productive rearrangements. The clones in this table, taken by TCRdb from immuneACCESS, are in-frame only. Not every clone is retained; where verified, under half of the shortfall comes from an unresolved V gene, and the cause of the rest is unknown. For V, J and clone size, that table is used; D and trimming come from the DNA. The sample profile shows about 68,000 clones; around 93% of them were found once. 4.8% of the sample is taken by the ten largest.

Regarding this clone: What this receptor recognizes is not known. No much larger clonotype is one base removed from it; base qualities were not supplied.

The sequence was collected from a woman aged 55-70 years with active COVID-19. The chain was built from TRBV9 and TRBJ2-2; the best D guess is TRBD1, with 5 bases matching. Sequenced input: peripheral blood. The CDR3 region has the sequence CASSSWQGNTGELFF. The DNA reads as follows: TGTGCCAGCAGCTCTTGGCAGGGGAACACCGGGGAGCTGTTTTTT.